This T cell receptor (beta chain) emerged from a study of beta chain features in type 1 diabetes. Turning to the study itself: No patient-donor differences in age, gender, total cells or subset yield.

Overall study results and limits: Sampled from patients, naive, central memory and Treg TCRB repertoires appeared more similar than those sampled from healthy donors. Researchers report that Type 1 diabetes patients had moderately but significantly shorter TCRB CDR3s across all four CD4+ subsets. Insertions were fewer and deletions more numerous at VDJ junctions in type 1 diabetes patients.

V lost 6 bases, J lost 5 bases, and 16 bases stayed unmatched. CDR3 length: 16 amino acids. Germline V lookup: CDR1 SGDLS, CDR2 YYNGEE. Turning to this clone: Its antigen remains unidentified.

Reverse transcribing all isolated RNA meant expressed TCRB transcripts were sequenced. Only in-frame clones appear in the TCRdb table, and some are missing; sequencing was by immunoSEQ multiplex PCR. Of 240,000 or so clones in the sample, about 70% were seen once. The sequenced sample consisted of naive CD4+ T cells from blood. This receptor was obtained from a man in his thirties or forties in good health. The rearrangement joins TRBV9 to TRBJ2-7, with 8 bases matching TRBD2. The CDR3: CASTLSGTSPQHEQYF. The CDR3 DNA sequence: TGTGCCAGCACCCTTAGCGGGACTTCACCCCAGCACGAGCAGTACTTC.